This T cell receptor (beta chain) was recovered during a study of blood T cell repertoires in COVID-19. The overall study: Collection of acute and convalescent COVID-19 samples took place in the United States, Italy and Spain. In each case, the material was cDNA or gDNA derived from T cells, B-cell-depleted T cells, or PBMCs.

Symptom resolution, clearance, or two negative PCRs marked donors in Cohort 3 as recovered. Methods used by the authors: Quantification of nucleated cells was approximated via reference gene primer amplification. Profiled with immunoSEQ multiplex PCR; TCRdb holds only in-frame clones, not every one. V and J calls and clone size are as listed in that table; D and trimming were resolved from the DNA. Of about 280,000 clones listed, about 85% are singletons. The CDR3 covers 19 residues. The V and J ends lost 3 bases and 3 bases, in that order; junction bases with no gene match: 17. The germline gives CDR1 LGHDT, CDR2 YNNKEL (reference sequence).

Sequenced sample: PBMCs or T cells enriched from blood (not recorded which). V gene TRBV3-1 (or the pseudogene TRBV3-2) combines with J gene TRBJ2-5; 9 nucleotides line up with TRBD2. This clonotype was obtained from a woman between 50 and 59 years old who had recovered from COVID-19. The CDR3 nucleotides are TGTGCCAGCAGCCACACGTTAGCGGGGGCATCTCCAGTCGAAGAGACCCAGTACTTC. Its translation: CASSHTLAGASPVEETQYF.